The source of this T cell receptor (beta chain) is a study of human T cells and chemical hapten exposure. On the study more broadly: DPC 0.01% went on the upper back by patch test, with reading at 6 days.

The time point denotes: patch test 3, about 24 weeks after DPC sensitization. Documented treatment: therapeutic diphenylcyclopropenone sensitization with weekly scalp DPC. Total RNA came from unfractionated whole blood. Library construction involved attaching unique molecular identifiers to individual cDNA molecules, which allowed quantitative, reproducible TCR counting. TCRdb reprocessed the RACE reads with MiXCR, giving one entry per CDR3 protein. The sample has under 50,000 distinct CDR3 sequences; roughly 13% are singletons. The CDR3 has 15 residues. Per germline, CDR1 SGHRS and CDR2 YFSETQ. The J segment lost 3 bases and the V segment lost 4 bases, leaving 10 bases of the junction unmatched.

The source of this sequence is a woman in her thirties or forties with alopecia areata. Some clones in this sample may be carry-over from other donors' samples. V is TRBV5-1 and J is TRBJ2-7; 7 nucleotides match TRBD2. The sample consisted of whole blood, taken in connection with sensitization to the hapten diphenylcyclopropenone (DPC). CDR3 sequence (DNA): TGCGCCAGCAGCCCGCGGGGAGGGGCCCTCTACGAGCAGTACTTC. It encodes CASSPRGGALYEQYF.